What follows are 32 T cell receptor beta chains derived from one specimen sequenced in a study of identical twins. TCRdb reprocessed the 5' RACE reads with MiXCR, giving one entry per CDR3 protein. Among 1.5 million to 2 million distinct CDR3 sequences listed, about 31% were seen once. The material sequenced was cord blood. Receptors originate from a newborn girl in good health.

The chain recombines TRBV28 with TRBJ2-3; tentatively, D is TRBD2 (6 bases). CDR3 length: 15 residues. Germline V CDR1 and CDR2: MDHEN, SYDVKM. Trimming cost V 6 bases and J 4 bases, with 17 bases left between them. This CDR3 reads CASRPGSEYSDTQYF. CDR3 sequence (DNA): TGTGCCAGCAGGCCCGGGAGTGAGTACTCAGATACGCAGTATTTT.

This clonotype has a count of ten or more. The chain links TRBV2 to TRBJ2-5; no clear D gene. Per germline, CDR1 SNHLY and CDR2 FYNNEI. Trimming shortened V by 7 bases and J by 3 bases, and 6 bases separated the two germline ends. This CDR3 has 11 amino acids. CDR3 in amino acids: CASTGEETQYF. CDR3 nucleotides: TGTGCCAGCACCGGAGAAGAGACCCAGTACTTC. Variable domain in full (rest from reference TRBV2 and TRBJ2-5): EPEVTQTPSHQVTQMGQEVILRCVPISNHLYFYWYRQILGQKVEFLVSFYNNEISEKSEIFDDQFSVERPDGSNFTLKIRSTKLEDSAMYFCASTGEETQYFGPGTRLLVL.

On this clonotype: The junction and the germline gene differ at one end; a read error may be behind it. DNA of the CDR3: TGTGCCAGCAGTGAGTTCCCAGGCTCCTGCGAGCAGTACTTC. Translation gives CASSEFPGSCEQYF. The chain uses TRBV2 and TRBJ2-4; no clear D gene. Gene TRBJ2-7 matches the end of the DNA better, so the J call may be wrong. CDR3 length: 14 residues. Germline CDR1 reads SNHLY; CDR2 reads FYNNEI.

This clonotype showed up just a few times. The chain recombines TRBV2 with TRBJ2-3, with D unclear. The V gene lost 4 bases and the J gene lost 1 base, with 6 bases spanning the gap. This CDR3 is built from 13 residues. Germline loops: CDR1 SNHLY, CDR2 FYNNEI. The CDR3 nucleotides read TGTGCCAGCAGTGCGGACGGCACAGATACGCAGTATTTT. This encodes CASSADGTDTQYF.

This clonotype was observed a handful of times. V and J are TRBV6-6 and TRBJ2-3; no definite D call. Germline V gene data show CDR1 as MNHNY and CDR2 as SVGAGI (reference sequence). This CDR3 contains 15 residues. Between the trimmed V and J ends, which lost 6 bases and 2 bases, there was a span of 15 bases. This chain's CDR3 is CASRTLSIATDTQYF. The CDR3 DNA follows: TGTGCCAGCAGAACCCTTTCAATTGCCACAGATACGCAGTATTTT.

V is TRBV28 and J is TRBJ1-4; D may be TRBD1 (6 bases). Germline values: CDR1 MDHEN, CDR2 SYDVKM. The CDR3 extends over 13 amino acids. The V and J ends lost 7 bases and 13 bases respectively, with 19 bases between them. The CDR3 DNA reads TGTGCCAGCACCCCCGACAGGCCCTCCAGACTGTTTTTT. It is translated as CASTPDRPSRLFF.

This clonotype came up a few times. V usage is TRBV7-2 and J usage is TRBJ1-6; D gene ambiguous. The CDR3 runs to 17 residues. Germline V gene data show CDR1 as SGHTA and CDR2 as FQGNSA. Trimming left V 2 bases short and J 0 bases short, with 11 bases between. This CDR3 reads CASSLTRAISYNSPLHF. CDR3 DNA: TGTGCCAGCAGCTTAACTAGGGCAATCTCCTATAATTCACCCCTCCACTTT. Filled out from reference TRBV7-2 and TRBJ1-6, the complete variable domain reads GAGVSQSPSNKVTEKGKDVELRCDPISGHTALYWYRQSLGQGLEFLIYFQGNSAPDKSGLPSDRFSAERTGGSVSTLTIQRTQQEDSAVYLCASSLTRAISYNSPLHFGNGTRLTVT.

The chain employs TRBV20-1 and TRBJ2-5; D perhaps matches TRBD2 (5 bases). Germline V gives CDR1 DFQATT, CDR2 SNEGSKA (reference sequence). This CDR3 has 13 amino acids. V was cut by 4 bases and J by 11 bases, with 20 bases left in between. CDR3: CSAKTRVLNEQYF. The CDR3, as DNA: TGCAGTGCTAAAACTAGGGTTCTTAATGAGCAGTACTTC.

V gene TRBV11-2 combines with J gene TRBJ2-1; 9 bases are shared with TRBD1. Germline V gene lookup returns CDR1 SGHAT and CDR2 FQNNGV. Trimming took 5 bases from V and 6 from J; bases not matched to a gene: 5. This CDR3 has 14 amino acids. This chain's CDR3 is CASSRMTGGNEQFF. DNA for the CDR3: TGTGCCAGCAGCCGAATGACAGGGGGCAATGAGCAGTTCTTC.

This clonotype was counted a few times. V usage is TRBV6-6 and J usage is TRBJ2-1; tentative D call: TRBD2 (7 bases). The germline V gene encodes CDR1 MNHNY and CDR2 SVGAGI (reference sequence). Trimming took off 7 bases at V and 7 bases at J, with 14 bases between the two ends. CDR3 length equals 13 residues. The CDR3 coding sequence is TGTGCCAGCATCGGGGGGCCGGTTAATGAGCAGTTCTTC. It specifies CASIGGPVNEQFF.

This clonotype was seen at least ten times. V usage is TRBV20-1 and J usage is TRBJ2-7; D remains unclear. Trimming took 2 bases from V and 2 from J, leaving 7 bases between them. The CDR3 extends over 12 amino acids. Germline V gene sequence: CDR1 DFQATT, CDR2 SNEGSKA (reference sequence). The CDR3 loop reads CSARPGTYEQYF. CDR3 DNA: TGCAGTGCTAGACCCGGAACCTACGAGCAGTACTTC.

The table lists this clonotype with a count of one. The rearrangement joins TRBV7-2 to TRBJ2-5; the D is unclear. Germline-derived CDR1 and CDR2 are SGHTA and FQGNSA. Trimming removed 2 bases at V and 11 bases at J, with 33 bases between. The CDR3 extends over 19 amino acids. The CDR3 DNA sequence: TGTGCCAGCAGCTTAAGGGTATTAAGATGGACCCTCCCCAACAATGAGCAGTACTTC. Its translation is CASSLRVLRWTLPNNEQYF.

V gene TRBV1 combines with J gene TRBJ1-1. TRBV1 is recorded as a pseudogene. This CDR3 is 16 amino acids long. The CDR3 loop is CTSSQASSPPNTEAFF. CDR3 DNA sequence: TGCACCAGCAGCCAAGCTAGTTCCCCTCCGAACACTGAAGCTTTCTTT.

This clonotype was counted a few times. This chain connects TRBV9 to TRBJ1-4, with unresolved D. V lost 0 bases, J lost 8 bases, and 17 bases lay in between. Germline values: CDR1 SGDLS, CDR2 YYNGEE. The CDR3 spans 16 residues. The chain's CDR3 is CASSVGGAGQREKLFF. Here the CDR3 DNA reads TGTGCCAGCAGCGTAGGAGGTGCAGGTCAGAGGGAAAAACTGTTTTTT.

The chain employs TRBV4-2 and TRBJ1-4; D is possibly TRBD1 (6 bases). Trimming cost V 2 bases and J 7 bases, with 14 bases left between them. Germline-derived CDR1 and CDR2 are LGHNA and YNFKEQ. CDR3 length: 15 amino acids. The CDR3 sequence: CASSQPQGDGEKLFF. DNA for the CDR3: TGTGCCAGCAGCCAACCACAGGGAGACGGTGAAAAACTGTTTTTT.

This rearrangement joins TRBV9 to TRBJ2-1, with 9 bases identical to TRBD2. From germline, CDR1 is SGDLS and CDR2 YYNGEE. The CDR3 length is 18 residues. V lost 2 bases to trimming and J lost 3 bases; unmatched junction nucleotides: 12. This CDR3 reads CASSVGPTLAGVYNEQFF. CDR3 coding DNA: TGTGCCAGCAGCGTTGGGCCGACCTTAGCGGGAGTCTACAATGAGCAGTTCTTC.

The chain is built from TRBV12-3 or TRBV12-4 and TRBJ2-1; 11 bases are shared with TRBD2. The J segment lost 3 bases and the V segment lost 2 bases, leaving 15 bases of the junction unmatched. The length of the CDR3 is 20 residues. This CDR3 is CASSLLGDSGGAIYYNEQFF. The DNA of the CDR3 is TGTGCCAGCAGTTTATTGGGGGATAGCGGGGGGGCCATATACTACAATGAGCAGTTCTTC.

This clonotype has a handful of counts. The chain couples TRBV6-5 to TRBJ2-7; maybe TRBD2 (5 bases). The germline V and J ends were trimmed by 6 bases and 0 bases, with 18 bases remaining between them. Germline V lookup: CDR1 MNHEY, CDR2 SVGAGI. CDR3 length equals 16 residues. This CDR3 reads CASSPTGLASSYEQYF. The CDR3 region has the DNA TGTGCCAGCAGCCCCACCGGACTCGCCAGCTCCTACGAGCAGTACTTC.

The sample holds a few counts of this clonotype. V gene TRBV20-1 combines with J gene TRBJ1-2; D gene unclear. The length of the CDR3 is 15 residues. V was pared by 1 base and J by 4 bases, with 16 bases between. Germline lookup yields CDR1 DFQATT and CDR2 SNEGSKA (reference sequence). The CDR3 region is CSARVDREVFYGYTF. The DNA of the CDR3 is TGCAGTGCTAGAGTGGATAGGGAAGTCTTCTATGGCTACACCTTC.

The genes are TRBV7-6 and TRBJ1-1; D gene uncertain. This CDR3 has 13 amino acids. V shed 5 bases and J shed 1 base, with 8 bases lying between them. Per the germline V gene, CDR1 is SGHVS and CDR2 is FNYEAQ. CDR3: CASSMNKNTEAFF. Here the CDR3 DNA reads TGTGCCAGCAGCATGAACAAGAACACTGAAGCTTTCTTT.

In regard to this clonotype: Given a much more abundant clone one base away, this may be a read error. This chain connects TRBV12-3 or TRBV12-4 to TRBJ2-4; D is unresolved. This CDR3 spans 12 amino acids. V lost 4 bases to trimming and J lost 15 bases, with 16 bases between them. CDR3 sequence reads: CASSYDAYERYF. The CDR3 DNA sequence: TGTGCCAGCAGTTACGACGCCTACGAGCGGTACTTC.

The CDR3 reads CASSLVGYLAGHNEQFF. Written as DNA, the CDR3 is TGTGCCAGCAGCTTAGTGGGGTATCTAGCGGGACACAATGAGCAGTTCTTC. This chain links TRBV11-3 with TRBJ2-1, with TRBD2 identical over 9 bases. The V segment lost 1 base and the J segment 5 bases; nucleotides outside the gene matches: 9. Germline loops: CDR1 SGHNT, CDR2 YENEEA. The CDR3 is 17 amino acids.

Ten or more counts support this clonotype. The CDR3 bases are TGTGCCAGCAGTTACTCCCATGAGCAGTTCTTC. Protein: CASSYSHEQFF. The genes are TRBV6-2 or TRBV6-3 and TRBJ2-1; the D is unclear. V gave up 0 bases and J gave up 8 bases, with 2 bases separating them. Germline loops: CDR1 MNHEY, CDR2 SVGEGT. The CDR3 runs 11 residues.

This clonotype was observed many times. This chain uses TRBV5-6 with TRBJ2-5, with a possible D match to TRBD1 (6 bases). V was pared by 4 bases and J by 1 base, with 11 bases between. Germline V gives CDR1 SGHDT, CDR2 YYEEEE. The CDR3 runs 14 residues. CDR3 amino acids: CASSLTGLQETQYF. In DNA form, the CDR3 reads TGTGCCAGCAGCCTTACAGGGCTCCAAGAGACCCAGTACTTC.

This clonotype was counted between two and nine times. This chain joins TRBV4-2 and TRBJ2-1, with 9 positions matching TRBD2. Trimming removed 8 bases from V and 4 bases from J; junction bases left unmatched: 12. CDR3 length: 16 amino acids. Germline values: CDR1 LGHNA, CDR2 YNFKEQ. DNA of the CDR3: TGTGCCAGCCGGGGGGGTAGCGGGGGTGATTACAATGAGCAGTTCTTC. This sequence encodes CASRGGSGGDYNEQFF.

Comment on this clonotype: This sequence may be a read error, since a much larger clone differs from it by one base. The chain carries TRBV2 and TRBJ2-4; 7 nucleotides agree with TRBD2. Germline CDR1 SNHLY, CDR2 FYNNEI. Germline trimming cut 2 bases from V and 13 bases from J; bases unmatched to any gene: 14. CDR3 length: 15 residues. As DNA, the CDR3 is TGTGCCAGCAGTGAACAGGGAGGGTCCTACAATGAGCAGTACTTC. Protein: CASSEQGGSYNEQYF.

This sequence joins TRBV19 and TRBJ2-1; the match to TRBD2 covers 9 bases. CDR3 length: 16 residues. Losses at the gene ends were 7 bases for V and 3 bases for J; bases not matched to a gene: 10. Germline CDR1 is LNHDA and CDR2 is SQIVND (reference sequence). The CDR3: CASTPTSGHIYNEQFF. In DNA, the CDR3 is TGTGCCAGTACCCCGACTAGCGGTCATATCTACAATGAGCAGTTCTTC.

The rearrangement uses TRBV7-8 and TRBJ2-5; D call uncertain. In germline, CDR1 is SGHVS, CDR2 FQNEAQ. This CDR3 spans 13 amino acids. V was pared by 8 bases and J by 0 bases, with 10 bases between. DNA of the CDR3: TGTGCCAGCGTTGGACGTAACCAAGAGACCCAGTACTTC. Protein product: CASVGRNQETQYF.

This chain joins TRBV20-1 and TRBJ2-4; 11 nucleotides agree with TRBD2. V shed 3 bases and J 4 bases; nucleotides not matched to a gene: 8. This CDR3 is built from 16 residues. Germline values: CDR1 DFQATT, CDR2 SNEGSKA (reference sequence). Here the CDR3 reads CSARETSGSSKNIQYF. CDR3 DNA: TGCAGTGCTAGGGAAACTAGCGGGAGTTCTAAAAACATTCAGTACTTC.

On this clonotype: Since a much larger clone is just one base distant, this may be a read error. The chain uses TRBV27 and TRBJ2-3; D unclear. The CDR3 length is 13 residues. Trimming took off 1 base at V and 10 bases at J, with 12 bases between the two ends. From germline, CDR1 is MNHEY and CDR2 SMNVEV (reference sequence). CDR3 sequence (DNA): TGTGCCAGCAGTTTATACCCCTTGGATGCGCAGTATTTT. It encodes CASSLYPLDAQYF.

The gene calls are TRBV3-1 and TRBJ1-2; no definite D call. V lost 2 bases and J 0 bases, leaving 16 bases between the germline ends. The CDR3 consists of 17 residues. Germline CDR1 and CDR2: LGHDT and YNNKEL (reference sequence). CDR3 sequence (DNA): TGTGCCAGCAGCCAACTGATTGACCGGAGAGCTAACTATGGCTACACCTTC. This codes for CASSQLIDRRANYGYTF. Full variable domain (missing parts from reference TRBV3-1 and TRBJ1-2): DTAVSQTPKYLVTQMGNDKSIKCEQNLGHDTMYWYKQDSKKFLKIMFSYNNKELIINETVPNRFSPKSPDKAHLNLHINSLELGDSAVYFCASSQLIDRRANYGYTFGSGTRLTVV.

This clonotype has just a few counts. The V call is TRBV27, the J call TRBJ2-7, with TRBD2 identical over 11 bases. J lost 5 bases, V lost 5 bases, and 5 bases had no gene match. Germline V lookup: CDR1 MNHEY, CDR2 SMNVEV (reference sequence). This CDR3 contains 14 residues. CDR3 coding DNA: TGTGCCAGCAGTCGTAGCGGGGGGGCGCACGAGCAGTACTTC. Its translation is CASSRSGGAHEQYF.